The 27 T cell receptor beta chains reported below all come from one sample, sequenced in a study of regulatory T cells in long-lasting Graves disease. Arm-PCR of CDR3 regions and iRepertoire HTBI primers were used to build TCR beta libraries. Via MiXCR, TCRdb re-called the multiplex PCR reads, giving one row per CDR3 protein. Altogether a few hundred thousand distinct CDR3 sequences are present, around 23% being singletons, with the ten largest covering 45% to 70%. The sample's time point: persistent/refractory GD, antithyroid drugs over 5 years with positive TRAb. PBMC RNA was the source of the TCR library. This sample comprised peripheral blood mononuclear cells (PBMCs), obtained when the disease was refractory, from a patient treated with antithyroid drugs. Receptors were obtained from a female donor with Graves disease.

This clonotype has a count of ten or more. The CDR3 here is CASSLVGRDEQYF. CDR3 sequence (DNA): TGTGCCAGCAGCTTAGTCGGCCGGGACGAGCAGTACTTC. The chain carries TRBV7-9 and TRBJ2-7; D remains ambiguous. Germline CDR1 reads SEHNR; CDR2 reads FQNEAQ (reference sequence). This CDR3 region has 13 residues. The V gene lost 1 base and the J gene lost 5 bases, with 9 bases spanning the gap.

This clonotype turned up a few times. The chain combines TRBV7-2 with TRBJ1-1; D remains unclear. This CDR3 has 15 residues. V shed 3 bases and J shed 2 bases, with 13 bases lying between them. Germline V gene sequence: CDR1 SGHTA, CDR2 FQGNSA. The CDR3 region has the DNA TGTGCCAGCAGCTTCGTCGTCACAAAAAACACTGAAGCTTTCTTT. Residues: CASSFVVTKNTEAFF.

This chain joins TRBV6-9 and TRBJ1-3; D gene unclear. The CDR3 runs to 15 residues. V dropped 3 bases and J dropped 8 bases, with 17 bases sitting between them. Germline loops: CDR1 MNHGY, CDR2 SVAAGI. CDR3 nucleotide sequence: TGTGCCAGCAGTTACCGTGGGGTATACGATGACACCATATATTTT. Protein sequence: CASSYRGVYDDTIYF.

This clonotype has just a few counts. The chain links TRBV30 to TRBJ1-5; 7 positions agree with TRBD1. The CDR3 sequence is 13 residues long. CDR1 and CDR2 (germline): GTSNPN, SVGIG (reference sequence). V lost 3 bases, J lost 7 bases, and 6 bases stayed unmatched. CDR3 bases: TGTGCCTGGAGCCAGACAGGGAACCAGCCCCAGCATTTT. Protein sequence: CAWSQTGNQPQHF. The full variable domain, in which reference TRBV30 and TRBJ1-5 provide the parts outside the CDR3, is SQTIHQWPATLVQPVGSPLSLECTVEGTSNPNLYWYRQAAGRGLQLLFYSVGIGQISSEVPQNLSASRPQDRQFILSSKKLLLSDSGFYLCAWSQTGNQPQHFGDGTRLSIL.

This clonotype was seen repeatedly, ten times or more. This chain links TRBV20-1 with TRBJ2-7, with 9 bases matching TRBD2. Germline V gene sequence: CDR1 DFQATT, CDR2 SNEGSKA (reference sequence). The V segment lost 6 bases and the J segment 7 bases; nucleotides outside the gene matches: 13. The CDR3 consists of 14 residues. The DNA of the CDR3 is TGCAGTGCAACAGCGGGAGGCGCCGGGGGAGAGCAGTACTTC. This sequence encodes CSATAGGAGGEQYF.

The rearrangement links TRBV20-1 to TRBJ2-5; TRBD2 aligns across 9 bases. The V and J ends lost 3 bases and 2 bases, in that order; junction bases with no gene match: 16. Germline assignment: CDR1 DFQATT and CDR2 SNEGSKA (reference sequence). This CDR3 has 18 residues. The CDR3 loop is CSASTGLASGAQQETQYF. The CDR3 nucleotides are TGCAGTGCTAGTACGGGCCTAGCTAGCGGGGCGCAACAAGAGACCCAGTACTTC.

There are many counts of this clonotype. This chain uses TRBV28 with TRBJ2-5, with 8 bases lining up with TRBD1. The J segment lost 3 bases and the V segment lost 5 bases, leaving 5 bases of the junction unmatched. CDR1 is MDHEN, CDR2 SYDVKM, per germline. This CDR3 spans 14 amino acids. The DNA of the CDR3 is TGTGCCAGCAGTCGATGGACAGGGAAAGAGACCCAGTACTTC. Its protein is CASSRWTGKETQYF.

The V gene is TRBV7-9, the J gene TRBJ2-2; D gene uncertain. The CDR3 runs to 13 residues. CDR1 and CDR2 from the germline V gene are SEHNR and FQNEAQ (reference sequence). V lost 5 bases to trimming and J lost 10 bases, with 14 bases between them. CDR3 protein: CASSVLPVPELFF. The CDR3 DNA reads TGTGCCAGCAGCGTGCTACCGGTGCCGGAGCTGTTTTTT.

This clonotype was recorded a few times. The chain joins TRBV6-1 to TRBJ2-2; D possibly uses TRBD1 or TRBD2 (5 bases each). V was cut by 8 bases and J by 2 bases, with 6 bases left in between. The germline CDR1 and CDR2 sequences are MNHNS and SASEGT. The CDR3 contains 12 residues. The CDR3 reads CASGGNTGELFF. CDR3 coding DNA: TGTGCCAGCGGGGGTAACACCGGGGAGCTGTTTTTT.

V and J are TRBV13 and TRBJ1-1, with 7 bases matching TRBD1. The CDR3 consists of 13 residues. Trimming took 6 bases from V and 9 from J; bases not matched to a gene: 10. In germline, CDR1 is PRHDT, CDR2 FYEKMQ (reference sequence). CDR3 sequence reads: CASRLDRAEQAFF. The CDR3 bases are TGTGCCAGCAGACTTGACAGGGCCGAACAAGCTTTCTTT.

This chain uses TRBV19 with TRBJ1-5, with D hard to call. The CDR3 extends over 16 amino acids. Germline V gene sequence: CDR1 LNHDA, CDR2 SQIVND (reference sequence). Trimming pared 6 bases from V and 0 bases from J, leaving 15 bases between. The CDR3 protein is CASSQSFEVSNQPQHF. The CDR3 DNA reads TGTGCCAGTAGCCAGTCGTTTGAAGTTAGCAATCAGCCCCAGCATTTT.

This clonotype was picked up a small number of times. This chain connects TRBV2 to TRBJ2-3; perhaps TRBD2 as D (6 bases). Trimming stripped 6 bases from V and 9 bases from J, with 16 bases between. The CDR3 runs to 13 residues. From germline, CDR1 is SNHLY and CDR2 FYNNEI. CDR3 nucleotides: TGTGCCAGCAGGGGGGACTCCCCGGGGACGCAGTATTTT. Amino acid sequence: CASRGDSPGTQYF. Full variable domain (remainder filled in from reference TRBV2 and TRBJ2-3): EPEVTQTPSHQVTQMGQEVILRCVPISNHLYFYWYRQILGQKVEFLVSFYNNEISEKSEIFDDQFSVERPDGSNFTLKIRSTKLEDSAMYFCASRGDSPGTQYFGPGTRLTVL.

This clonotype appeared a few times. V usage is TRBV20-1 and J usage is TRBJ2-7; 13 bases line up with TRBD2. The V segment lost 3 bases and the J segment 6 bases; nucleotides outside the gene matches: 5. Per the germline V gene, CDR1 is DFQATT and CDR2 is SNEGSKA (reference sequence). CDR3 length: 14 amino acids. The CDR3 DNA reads TGCAGTGCTAGCAAGACTAGCGGGAGGACCGAGCAGTACTTC. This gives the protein CSASKTSGRTEQYF.

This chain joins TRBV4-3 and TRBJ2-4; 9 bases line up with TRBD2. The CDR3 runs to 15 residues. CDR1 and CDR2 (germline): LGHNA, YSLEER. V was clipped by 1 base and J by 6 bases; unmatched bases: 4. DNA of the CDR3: TGCGCCAGCAGCCAAGGACTAGCGGATAGAAACATTCAGTACTTC. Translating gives CASSQGLADRNIQYF.

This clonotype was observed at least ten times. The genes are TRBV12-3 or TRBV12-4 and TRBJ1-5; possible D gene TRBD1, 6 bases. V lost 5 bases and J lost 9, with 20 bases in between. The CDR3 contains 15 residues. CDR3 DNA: TGTGCCAGCAGTCCGAATCGGGACACCTTAAGGCCCCAGCATTTT. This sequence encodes CASSPNRDTLRPQHF.

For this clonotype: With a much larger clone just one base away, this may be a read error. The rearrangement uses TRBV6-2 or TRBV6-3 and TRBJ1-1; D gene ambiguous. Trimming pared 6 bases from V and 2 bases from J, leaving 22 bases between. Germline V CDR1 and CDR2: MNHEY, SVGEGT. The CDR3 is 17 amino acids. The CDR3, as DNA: TGTGCCAGCAGCAACCGGCCTAGGACGGGAAAAAACACTGAAGCTTTCTTT. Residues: CASSNRPRTGKNTEAFF.

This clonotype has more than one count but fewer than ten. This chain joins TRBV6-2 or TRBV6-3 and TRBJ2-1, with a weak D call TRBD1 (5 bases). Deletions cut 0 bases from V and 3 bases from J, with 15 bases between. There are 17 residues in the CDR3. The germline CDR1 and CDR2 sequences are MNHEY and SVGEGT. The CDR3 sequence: CASSYSVQGGDYNEQFF. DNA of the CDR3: TGTGCCAGCAGTTACTCCGTCCAGGGCGGAGACTACAATGAGCAGTTCTTC.

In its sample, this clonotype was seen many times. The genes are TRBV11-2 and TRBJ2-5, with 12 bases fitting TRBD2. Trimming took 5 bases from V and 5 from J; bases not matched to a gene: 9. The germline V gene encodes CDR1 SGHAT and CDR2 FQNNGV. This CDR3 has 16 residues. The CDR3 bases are TGTGCCAGCAGCGCGACTAGCGGGAGCGGTGGGGAGACCCAGTACTTC. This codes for CASSATSGSGGETQYF.

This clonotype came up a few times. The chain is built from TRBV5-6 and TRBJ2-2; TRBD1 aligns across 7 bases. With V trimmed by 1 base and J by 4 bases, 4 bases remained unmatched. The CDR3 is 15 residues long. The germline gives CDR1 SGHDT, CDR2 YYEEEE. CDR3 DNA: TGTGCCAGCAGCTTGTTGGGACAGAGCACCGGGGAGCTGTTTTTT. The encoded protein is CASSLLGQSTGELFF.

The CDR3 sequence: CAWSGQNLGNTIYF. The CDR3 region has the DNA TGTGCCTGGAGCGGACAGAACTTAGGAAACACCATATATTTT. This chain joins TRBV30 and TRBJ1-3; D perhaps matches TRBD1 (6 bases). Germline CDR1 is GTSNPN and CDR2 is SVGIG (reference sequence). V lost 3 bases and J lost 4, with 13 bases in between. This CDR3 has 14 residues.

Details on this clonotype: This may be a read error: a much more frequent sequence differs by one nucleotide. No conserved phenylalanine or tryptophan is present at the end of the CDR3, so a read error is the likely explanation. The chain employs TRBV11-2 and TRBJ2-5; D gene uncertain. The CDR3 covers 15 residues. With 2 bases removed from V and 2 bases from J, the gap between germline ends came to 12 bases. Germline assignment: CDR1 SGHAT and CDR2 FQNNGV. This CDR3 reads CASSLNSLGQETQYY. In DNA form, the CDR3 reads TGTGCCAGCAGCTTAAACAGTCTTGGGCAAGAGACCCAGTACTAC.

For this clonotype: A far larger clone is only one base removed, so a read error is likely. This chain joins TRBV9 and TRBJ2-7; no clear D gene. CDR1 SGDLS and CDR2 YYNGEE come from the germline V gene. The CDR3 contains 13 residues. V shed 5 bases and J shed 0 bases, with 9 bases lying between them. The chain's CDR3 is CASSESTSYEQYF. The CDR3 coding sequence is TGTGCCAGCAGTGAAAGCACCTCCTACGAGCAGTACTTC.

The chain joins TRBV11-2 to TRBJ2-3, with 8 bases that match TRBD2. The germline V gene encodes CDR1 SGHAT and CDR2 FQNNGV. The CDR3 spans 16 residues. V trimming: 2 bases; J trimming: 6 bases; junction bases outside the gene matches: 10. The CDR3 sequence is CASSLSSGMIWDTQYF. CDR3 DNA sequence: TGTGCCAGCAGCTTAAGTAGCGGGATGATTTGGGATACGCAGTATTTT. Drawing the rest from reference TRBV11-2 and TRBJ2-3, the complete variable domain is EAGVAQSPRYKIIEKRQSVAFWCNPISGHATLYWYQQILGQGPKLLIQFQNNGVVDDSQLPKDRFSAERLKGVDSTLKIQPAKLEDSAVYLCASSLSSGMIWDTQYFGPGTRLTVL.

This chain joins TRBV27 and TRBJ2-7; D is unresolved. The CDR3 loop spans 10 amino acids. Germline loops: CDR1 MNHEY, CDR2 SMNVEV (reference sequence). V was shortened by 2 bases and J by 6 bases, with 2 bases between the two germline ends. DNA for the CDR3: TGTGCCAGCAGTTTAGCCGAGCAGTACTTC. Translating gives CASSLAEQYF.

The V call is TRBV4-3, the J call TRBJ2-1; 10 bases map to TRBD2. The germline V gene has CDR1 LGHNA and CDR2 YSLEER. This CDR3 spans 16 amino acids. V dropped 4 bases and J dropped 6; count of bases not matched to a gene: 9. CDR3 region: CASSPGLAEGTNEQFF. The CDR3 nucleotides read TGCGCCAGCAGCCCAGGACTAGCGGAGGGAACCAATGAGCAGTTCTTC.

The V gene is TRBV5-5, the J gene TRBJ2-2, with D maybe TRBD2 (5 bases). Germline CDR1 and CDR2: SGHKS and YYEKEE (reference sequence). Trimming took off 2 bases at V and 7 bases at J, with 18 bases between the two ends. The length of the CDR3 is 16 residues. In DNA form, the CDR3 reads TGTGCCAGCAGCTTACAAGTCATCCTAGCCAGCGGGGAGCTGTTTTTT. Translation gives CASSLQVILASGELFF.

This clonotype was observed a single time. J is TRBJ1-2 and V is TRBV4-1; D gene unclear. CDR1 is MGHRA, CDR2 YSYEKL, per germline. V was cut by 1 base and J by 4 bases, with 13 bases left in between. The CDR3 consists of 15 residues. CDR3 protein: CASSQVLDGPYGYTF. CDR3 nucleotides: TGCGCCAGCAGCCAAGTGTTGGACGGCCCCTATGGCTACACCTTC.